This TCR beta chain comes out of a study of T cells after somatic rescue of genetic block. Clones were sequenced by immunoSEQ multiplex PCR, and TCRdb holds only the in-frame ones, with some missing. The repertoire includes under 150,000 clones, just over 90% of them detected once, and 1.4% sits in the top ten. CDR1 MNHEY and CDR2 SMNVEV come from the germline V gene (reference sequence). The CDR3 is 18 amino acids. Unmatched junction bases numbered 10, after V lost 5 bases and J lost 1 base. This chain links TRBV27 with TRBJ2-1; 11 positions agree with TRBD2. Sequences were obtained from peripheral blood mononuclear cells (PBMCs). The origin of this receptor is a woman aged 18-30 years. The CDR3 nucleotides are TGTGCCAGCAGTCACTCCGGGACTAGCGGCCCTTCCTACAATGAGCAGTTCTTC. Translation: CASSHSGTSGPSYNEQFF.